The 25 T cell receptor beta chains below all came from one sample that was sequenced in a study of quantifying T cell responses using KT2 cells. Study-level background: RNA was reverse transcribed with TCR alpha and beta constant-region primers.

The cDNA 3' end received a ligated oligonucleotide with a UMI. The first PCR ran roughly 4 cycles with an equimolar RC1.1 and RC1.2 beta primer mix. TCRdb redid the calling of the UMI-ligation and nested PCR reads with MiXCR, one entry per CDR3 protein. The top ten clones hold around a tenth of a sample with around 30,000 distinct CDR3 sequences, 9% to 12% of them seen once. Sequenced: PBMCs spiked with cells of the T cell clone KT2. These TCRs come from a human donor.

The V gene is TRBV5-4, the J gene TRBJ2-3; D is unclear. Germline CDR1 is SGHNT and CDR2 is YYREEE (reference sequence). This CDR3 is 13 amino acids long. The V end was cut by 7 bases, the J end by 7 bases, with 16 bases between. The CDR3 DNA reads as TGTGCCAGCTCCGTCCCGTCGGCTAATACGCAGTATTTT. It codes for CASSVPSANTQYF.

V usage is TRBV6-6 and J usage is TRBJ1-5; D is unresolved. This CDR3 has 12 amino acids. V lost 2 bases to trimming and J lost 8 bases, with 7 bases between them. Germline-derived CDR1 and CDR2 are MNHNY and SVGAGI (reference sequence). This CDR3 reads CASSYRVEPQHF. The CDR3 DNA sequence: TGTGCCAGCAGTTACAGGGTTGAGCCCCAGCATTTT.

This clonotype was counted a few times. The V and J genes are TRBV7-6 and TRBJ1-1; a weak D match, TRBD1 (6 bases). The CDR3 extends over 12 amino acids. The germline V and J ends were trimmed by 6 bases and 7 bases, with 12 bases remaining between them. The germline V gene has CDR1 SGHVS and CDR2 FNYEAQ. As DNA, the CDR3 is TGTGCCAGCAGAACATCCAGGGGTGAAGCTTTCTTT. It specifies CASRTSRGEAFF. The full variable domain, rest sourced from reference TRBV7-6 and TRBJ1-1, is GAGVSQSPRYKVTKRGQDVALRCDPISGHVSLYWYRQALGQGPEFLTYFNYEAQQDKSGLPNDRFSAERPEGSISTLTIQRTEQRDSAMYRCASRTSRGEAFFGQGTRLTVV.

This clonotype was seen many times. V gene TRBV29-1 combines with J gene TRBJ2-3, with TRBD2 matching over 7 bases. The CDR3 spans 17 residues. J lost 4 bases, V lost 4 bases, and 17 bases had no gene match. Germline V gene data show CDR1 as SQVTM and CDR2 as ANQGSEA. The CDR3 DNA reads as TGCAGCGTTGCTAGCGGAAGAAAGAGATTGGGCCCAGATACGCAGTATTTT. Its protein is CSVASGRKRLGPDTQYF.

In this sample, this clonotype turned up many times. V usage is TRBV2 and J usage is TRBJ1-5; the D is unclear. With 7 bases removed from V and 4 bases from J, the gap between germline ends came to 11 bases. Germline assignment: CDR1 SNHLY and CDR2 FYNNEI. The length of the CDR3 is 13 residues. The CDR3 DNA is TGTGCCAGCACCGAGCATGGTAATCAGCCCCAGCATTTT. It yields the protein CASTEHGNQPQHF. Full variable domain (remainder filled in from reference TRBV2 and TRBJ1-5): EPEVTQTPSHQVTQMGQEVILRCVPISNHLYFYWYRQILGQKVEFLVSFYNNEISEKSEIFDDQFSVERPDGSNFTLKIRSTKLEDSAMYFCASTEHGNQPQHFGDGTRLSIL.

This clonotype was counted many times. The V gene is TRBV4-1, the J gene TRBJ2-1; D may correspond to TRBD1 or TRBD2 (5 bases each). The CDR3 loop spans 15 amino acids. Germline CDR1 reads MGHRA; CDR2 reads YSYEKL. Trimming left V 3 bases short and J 5 bases short, with 14 bases between. This chain's CDR3 is CASSHTGTRNNEQFF. The CDR3 nucleotides read TGCGCCAGCAGCCACACCGGGACGAGGAACAATGAGCAGTTCTTC.

This clonotype was recorded a few times. This rearrangement joins TRBV29-1 to TRBJ1-1; TRBD1 agrees at 8 bases. Germline CDR1 SQVTM, CDR2 ANQGSEA. CDR3 length: 14 residues. The V gene end was trimmed by 7 bases and the J gene end by 2 bases; junction bases not matched to a gene: 9. CDR3 DNA: TGCAGCGCCCTCCCAGGGGGCAGAAACACTGAAGCTTTCTTT. It is translated as CSALPGGRNTEAFF.

In this sample, this clonotype turned up a few times. The chain carries TRBV5-1 and TRBJ2-7; 13 bases align to TRBD2. Germline CDR1 and CDR2: SGHRS and YFSETQ. Trimming removed 0 bases from V and 1 base from J; junction bases left unmatched: 4. The CDR3 consists of 17 residues. CDR3 in amino acids: CASSLEGTSGVSYEQYF. CDR3 DNA: TGCGCCAGCAGCTTGGAGGGGACTAGCGGGGTATCCTACGAGCAGTACTTC.

The chain links TRBV13 to TRBJ2-3; D gene uncertain. V was cut by 5 bases and J by 2 bases, with 2 bases left in between. Germline-derived CDR1 and CDR2 are PRHDT and FYEKMQ (reference sequence). CDR3 length: 11 amino acids. CDR3: CASSITDTQYF. In DNA form, the CDR3 reads TGTGCCAGCAGCATCACAGATACGCAGTATTTT.

This clonotype has ten or more counts. The rearrangement uses TRBV20-1 and TRBJ2-7, with TRBD2 matching 8 bases. The V gene's germline CDR1 is DFQATT and CDR2 SNEGSKA (reference sequence). The CDR3 has 14 amino acids. Trimming at V came to 7 bases and at J to 0 bases, leaving 8 bases not matched to a gene. The CDR3 DNA reads TGCAGTGGTAGGCTAGCGGGCTTCTCCTACGAGCAGTACTTC. As protein: CSGRLAGFSYEQYF.

This clonotype was counted at least ten times. The J gene is TRBJ1-2, the V gene TRBV3-1; 8 nucleotides line up with TRBD1. Trimming took 8 bases from V and 1 from J; bases not matched to a gene: 15. The CDR3 runs to 17 residues. Germline V gives CDR1 LGHDT, CDR2 YNNKEL (reference sequence). The CDR3, as DNA: TGTGCCAGCCTCGGGACAGGCCCTAGGAACCGTAACTATGGCTACACCTTC. This translates into CASLGTGPRNRNYGYTF.

Ten or more counts support this clonotype. The chain joins TRBV14 to TRBJ2-1, with TRBD2 matching over 9 bases. The CDR3 consists of 12 residues. Germline CDR1 and CDR2: SGHDN and FVKESK. With 4 bases clipped from V and 9 bases from J, the junction kept 1 base outside the gene matches. CDR3: CASSLAGVEQFF. The CDR3 DNA reads as TGTGCCAGCAGCCTAGCGGGAGTTGAGCAGTTCTTC. Full variable domain (rest looked up from reference TRBV14 and TRBJ2-1): EAGVTQFPSHSVIEKGQTVTLRCDPISGHDNLYWYRRVMGKEIKFLLHFVKESKQDESGMPNNRFLAERTGGTYSTLKVQPAELEDSGVYFCASSLAGVEQFFGPGTRLTVL.

This clonotype was recorded many times. This chain joins TRBV27 and TRBJ1-5; D ambiguous. V was cut by 3 bases and J by 5 bases, with 8 bases left in between. The length of the CDR3 is 13 residues. CDR1 is MNHEY, CDR2 SMNVEV, per germline (reference sequence). The CDR3 here is CASSLGSYQPQHF. The CDR3 DNA reads as TGTGCCAGCAGTTTGGGCAGTTATCAGCCCCAGCATTTT.

This clonotype was detected ten times or more. This chain uses TRBV6-5 with TRBJ1-2; 7 positions match TRBD1. CDR3 length equals 14 residues. The trim removed 7 bases at V and 3 bases at J, leaving 8 bases unmatched. CDR1 MNHEY and CDR2 SVGAGI come from the germline V gene. The CDR3 reads CASTRQGKDYGYTF. As DNA, the CDR3 is TGTGCCAGCACCCGACAGGGAAAAGACTATGGCTACACCTTC.

V and J are TRBV2 and TRBJ1-2, with 7 bases aligning to TRBD1. There are 14 residues in the CDR3. The germline gives CDR1 SNHLY, CDR2 FYNNEI. J lost 6 bases, V lost 6 bases, and 10 bases had no gene match. CDR3 in amino acids: CASRGDSPTDGYTF. DNA of the CDR3: TGTGCCAGCAGGGGGGACAGCCCCACGGATGGCTACACCTTC.

The chain carries TRBV4-2 and TRBJ1-2, with D tentatively TRBD1 (5 bases). This CDR3 has 15 amino acids. Germline V gene sequence: CDR1 LGHNA, CDR2 YNFKEQ. V lost 1 base and J lost 4, with 13 bases in between. CDR3 amino acids: CASSQGFGDLYGYTF. The CDR3 DNA sequence: TGTGCCAGCAGCCAAGGGTTCGGGGACCTCTATGGCTACACCTTC.

This clonotype has just a few counts. The chain is built from TRBV7-2 and TRBJ2-3; 9 nucleotides match TRBD2. This CDR3 is built from 13 residues. Germline V gives CDR1 SGHTA, CDR2 FQGNSA. V shed 7 bases and J 7 bases; nucleotides not matched to a gene: 6. CDR3 in amino acids: CASNSGSGNTQYF. The DNA for the CDR3 is TGTGCCAGCAATAGCGGGAGCGGAAATACGCAGTATTTT.

Many counts were recorded for this clonotype. This chain joins TRBV7-2 and TRBJ1-5, with a weak D call TRBD1 (5 bases). Germline CDR1 SGHTA, CDR2 FQGNSA. Trimming cost V 2 bases and J 6 bases, with 11 bases left between them. CDR3 size: 14 residues. CDR3 region: CASSLRGAGQPQHF. Written as DNA, the CDR3 is TGTGCCAGCAGCTTACGGGGCGCCGGTCAGCCCCAGCATTTT.

This clonotype was counted a single time. Here the CDR3 omits its conserved ending phenylalanine or tryptophan, so a read error is the likely source. The chain employs TRBV27 and TRBJ2-1; D ambiguous. Germline V gene data show CDR1 as MNHEY and CDR2 as SMNVEV (reference sequence). The length of the CDR3 is 13 residues. V lost 8 bases and J 1 base, leaving 9 bases between the germline ends. CDR3 sequence: CASGRNSYNEQFL. As DNA, the CDR3 is TGTGCCAGCGGGCGTAATTCCTACAATGAGCAGTTCTTG.

This clonotype was detected only a few times. The rearrangement uses TRBV9 and TRBJ1-1; D is perhaps TRBD1 (6 bases). V gave up 3 bases and J gave up 6 bases, with 12 bases separating them. In germline, CDR1 is SGDLS, CDR2 YYNGEE. The length of the CDR3 is 13 residues. In DNA, the CDR3 is TGTGCCAGCAGCGCGGGACAAACTTCTGAAGCTTTCTTT. Its translation is CASSAGQTSEAFF.

This clonotype is categorized as medium-sized. This chain uses TRBV6-1 with TRBJ2-3; no definite D call. Trimming removed 3 bases at V and 2 bases at J, with 6 bases between. The CDR3 length is 13 residues. Germline lookup yields CDR1 MNHNS and CDR2 SASEGT. The CDR3 is CASSDRATDTQYF. CDR3 nucleotide sequence: TGTGCCAGCAGTGATCGGGCCACAGATACGCAGTATTTT.

In DNA form, the CDR3 reads TGTGCCAGCTCACCGACTGGATCCGGGGAGCTGTTTTTT. Residues: CASSPTGSGELFF. The chain joins TRBV18 to TRBJ2-2, with unresolved D. The V gene's germline CDR1 is KGHSH and CDR2 LQKENI. V was trimmed by 3 bases and J by 6 bases, leaving 8 bases between them. The CDR3 extends over 13 amino acids.

On this clonotype: An end of the junction differs from the germline gene, which may be a read error. The V gene is TRBV12-3 or TRBV12-4, the J gene TRBJ1-2; D call uncertain. The CDR3 length is 14 residues. The CDR3 reads CASSFNGPNYGYNF. The DNA for the CDR3 is TGTGCCAGCAGTTTCAACGGCCCTAACTATGGCTACAACTTC.

This clonotype showed up many times. The chain is built from TRBV2 and TRBJ2-3; the D call may be TRBD1 or TRBD2 (6 bases each). Germline CDR1 and CDR2: SNHLY and FYNNEI. V lost 7 bases to trimming and J lost 2 bases, with 16 bases between them. The CDR3 has 15 amino acids. CDR3 amino acids: CASTEGPGATDTQYF. Written as DNA, the CDR3 is TGTGCCAGCACCGAGGGCCCGGGGGCCACAGATACGCAGTATTTT.

The table lists this clonotype with many counts. The rearrangement links TRBV27 to TRBJ1-5, with D tentatively TRBD1 (5 bases). Per the germline V gene, CDR1 is MNHEY and CDR2 is SMNVEV (reference sequence). Between the trimmed V and J ends, which lost 2 bases and 9 bases, there was a span of 11 bases. CDR3 length: 13 residues. The CDR3 DNA follows: TGTGCCAGCAGTTTAGACAGCGTGAGGCCCCAGCATTTT. Translated, it gives CASSLDSVRPQHF.